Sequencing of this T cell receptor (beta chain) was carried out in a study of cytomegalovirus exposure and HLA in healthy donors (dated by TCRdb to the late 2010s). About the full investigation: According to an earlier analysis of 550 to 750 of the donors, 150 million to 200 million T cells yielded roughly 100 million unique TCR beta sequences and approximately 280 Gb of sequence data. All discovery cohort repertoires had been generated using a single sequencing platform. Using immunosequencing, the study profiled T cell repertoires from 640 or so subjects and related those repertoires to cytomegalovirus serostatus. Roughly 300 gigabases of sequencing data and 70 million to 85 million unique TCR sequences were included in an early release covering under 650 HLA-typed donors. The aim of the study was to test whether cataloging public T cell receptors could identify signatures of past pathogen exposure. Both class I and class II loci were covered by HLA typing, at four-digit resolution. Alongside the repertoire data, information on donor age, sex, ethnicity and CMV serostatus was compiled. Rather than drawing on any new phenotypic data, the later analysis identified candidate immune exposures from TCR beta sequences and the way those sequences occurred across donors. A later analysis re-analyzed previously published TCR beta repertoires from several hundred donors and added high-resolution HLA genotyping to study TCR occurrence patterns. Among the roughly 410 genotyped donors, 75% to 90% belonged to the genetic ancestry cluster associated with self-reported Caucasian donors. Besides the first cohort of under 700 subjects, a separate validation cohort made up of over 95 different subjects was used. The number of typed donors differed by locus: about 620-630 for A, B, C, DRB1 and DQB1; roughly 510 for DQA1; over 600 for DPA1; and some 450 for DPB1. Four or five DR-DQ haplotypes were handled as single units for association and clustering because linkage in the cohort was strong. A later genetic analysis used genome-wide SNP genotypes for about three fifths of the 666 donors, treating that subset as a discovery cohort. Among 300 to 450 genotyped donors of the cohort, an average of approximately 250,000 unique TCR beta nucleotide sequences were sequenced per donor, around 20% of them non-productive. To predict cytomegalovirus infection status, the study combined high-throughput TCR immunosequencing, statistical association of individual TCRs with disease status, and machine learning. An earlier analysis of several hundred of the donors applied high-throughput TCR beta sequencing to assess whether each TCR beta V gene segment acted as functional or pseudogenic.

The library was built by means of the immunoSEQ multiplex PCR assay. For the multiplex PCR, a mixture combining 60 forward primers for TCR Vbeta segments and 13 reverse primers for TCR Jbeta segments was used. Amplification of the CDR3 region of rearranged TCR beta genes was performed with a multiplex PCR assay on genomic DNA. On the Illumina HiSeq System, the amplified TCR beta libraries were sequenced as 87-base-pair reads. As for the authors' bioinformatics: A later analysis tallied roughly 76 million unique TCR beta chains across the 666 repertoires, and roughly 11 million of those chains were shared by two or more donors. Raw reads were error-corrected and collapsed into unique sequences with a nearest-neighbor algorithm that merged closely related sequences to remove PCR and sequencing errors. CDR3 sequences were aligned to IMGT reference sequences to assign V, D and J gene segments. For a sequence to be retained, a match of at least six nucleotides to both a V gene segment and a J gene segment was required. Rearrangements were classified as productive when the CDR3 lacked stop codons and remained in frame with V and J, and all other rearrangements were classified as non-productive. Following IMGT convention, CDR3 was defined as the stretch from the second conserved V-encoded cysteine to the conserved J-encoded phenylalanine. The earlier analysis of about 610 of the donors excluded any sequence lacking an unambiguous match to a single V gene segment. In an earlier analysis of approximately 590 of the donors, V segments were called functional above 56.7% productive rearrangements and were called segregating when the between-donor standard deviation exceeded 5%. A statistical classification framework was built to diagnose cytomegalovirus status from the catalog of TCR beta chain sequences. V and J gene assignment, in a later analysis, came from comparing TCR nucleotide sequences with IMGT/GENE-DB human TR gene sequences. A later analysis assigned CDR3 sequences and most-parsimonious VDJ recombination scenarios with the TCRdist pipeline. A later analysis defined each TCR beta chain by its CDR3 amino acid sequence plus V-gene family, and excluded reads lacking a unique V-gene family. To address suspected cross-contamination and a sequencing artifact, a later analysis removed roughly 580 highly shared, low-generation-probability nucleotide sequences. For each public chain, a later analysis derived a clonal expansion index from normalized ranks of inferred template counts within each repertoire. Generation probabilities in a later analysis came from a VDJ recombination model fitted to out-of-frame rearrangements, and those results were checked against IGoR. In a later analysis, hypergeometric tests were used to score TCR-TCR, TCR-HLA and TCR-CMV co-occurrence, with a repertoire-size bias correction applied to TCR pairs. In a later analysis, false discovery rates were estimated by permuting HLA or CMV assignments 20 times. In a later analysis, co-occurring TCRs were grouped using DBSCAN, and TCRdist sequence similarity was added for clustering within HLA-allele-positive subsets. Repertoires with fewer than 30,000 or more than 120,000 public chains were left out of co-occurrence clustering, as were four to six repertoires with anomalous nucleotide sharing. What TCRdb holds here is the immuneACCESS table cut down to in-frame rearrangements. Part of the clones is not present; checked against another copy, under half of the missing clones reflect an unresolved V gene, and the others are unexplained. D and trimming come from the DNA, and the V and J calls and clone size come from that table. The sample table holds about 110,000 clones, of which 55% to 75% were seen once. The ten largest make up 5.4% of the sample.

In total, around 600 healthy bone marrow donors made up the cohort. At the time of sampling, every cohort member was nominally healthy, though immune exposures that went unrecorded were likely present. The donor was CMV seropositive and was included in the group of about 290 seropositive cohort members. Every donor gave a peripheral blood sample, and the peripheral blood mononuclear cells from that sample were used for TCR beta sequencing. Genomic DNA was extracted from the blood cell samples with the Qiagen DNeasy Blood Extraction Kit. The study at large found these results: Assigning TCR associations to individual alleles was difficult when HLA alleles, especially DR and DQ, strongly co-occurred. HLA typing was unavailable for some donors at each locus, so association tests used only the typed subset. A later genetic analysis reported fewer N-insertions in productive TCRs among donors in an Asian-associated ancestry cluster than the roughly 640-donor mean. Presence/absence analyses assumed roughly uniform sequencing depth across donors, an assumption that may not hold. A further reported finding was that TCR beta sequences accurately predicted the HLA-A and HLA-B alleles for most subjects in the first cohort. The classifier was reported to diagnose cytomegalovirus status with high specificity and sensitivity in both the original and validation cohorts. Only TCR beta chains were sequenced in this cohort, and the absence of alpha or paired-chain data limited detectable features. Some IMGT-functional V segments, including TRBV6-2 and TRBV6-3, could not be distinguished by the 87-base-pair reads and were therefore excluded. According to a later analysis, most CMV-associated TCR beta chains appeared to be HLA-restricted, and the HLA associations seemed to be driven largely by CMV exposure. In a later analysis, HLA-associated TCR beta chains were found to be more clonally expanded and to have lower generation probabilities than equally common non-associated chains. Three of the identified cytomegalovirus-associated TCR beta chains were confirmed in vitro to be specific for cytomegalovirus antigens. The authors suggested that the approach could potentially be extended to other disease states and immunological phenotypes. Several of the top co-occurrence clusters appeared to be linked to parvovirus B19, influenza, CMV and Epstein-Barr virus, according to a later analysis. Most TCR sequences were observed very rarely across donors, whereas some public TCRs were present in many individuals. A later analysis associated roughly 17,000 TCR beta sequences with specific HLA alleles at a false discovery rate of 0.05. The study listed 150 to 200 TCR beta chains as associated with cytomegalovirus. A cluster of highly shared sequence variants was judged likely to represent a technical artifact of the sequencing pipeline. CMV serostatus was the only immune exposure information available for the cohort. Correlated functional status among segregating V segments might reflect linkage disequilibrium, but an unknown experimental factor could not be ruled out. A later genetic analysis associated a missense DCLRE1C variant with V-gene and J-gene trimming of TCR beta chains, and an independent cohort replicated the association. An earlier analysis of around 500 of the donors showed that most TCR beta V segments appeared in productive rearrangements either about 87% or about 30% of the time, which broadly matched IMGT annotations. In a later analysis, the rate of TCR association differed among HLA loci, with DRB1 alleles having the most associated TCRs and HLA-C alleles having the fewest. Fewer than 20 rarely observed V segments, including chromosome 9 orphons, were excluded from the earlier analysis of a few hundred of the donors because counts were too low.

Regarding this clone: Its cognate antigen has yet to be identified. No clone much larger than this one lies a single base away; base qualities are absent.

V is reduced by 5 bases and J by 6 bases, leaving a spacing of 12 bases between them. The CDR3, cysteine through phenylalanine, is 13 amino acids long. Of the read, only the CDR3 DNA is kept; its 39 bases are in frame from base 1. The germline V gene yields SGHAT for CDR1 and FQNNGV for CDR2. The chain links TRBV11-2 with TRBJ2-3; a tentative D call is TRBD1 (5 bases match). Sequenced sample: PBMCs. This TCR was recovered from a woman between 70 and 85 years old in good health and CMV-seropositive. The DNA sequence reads TGTGCCAGCAGCGTCTCGGACACGGATACGCAGTATTTT. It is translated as CASSVSDTDTQYF.